The 2 T cell receptor beta chains reported below all come from one sample, sequenced in a study of blood T cell repertoires in COVID-19. Some clones are missing from TCRdb's copy, which holds only in-frame ones; the method was immunoSEQ multiplex PCR. The table includes 60,000 to 75,000 clones, about 88% detected once. What was sequenced was peripheral blood. Source of these receptors: a human donor in a cohort sampled during active COVID-19.

The chain recombines TRBV3-1 (or the pseudogene TRBV3-2) with TRBJ1-6, with 10 bases matching TRBD1. With V trimmed by 5 bases and J by 9 bases, 10 bases remained unmatched. CDR1 and CDR2 from the germline V gene are LGHDT and YNNKEL (reference sequence). The CDR3 totals 16 residues. The CDR3 sequence is CASSSRQGAFGSPLHF. The CDR3, as DNA: TGTGCCAGCAGCTCTCGACAGGGGGCGTTCGGTTCACCCCTCCACTTT.

The V gene is TRBV28, the J gene TRBJ1-1; a possible D gene is TRBD1 (5 bases). The V end was cut by 6 bases, the J end by 4 bases, with 12 bases between. CDR1 and CDR2 from the germline V gene are MDHEN and SYDVKM. The CDR3 extends over 13 amino acids. The CDR3 reads CASRQPGLTEAFF. The CDR3 DNA follows: TGTGCCAGCAGACAACCAGGGCTCACTGAAGCTTTCTTT.